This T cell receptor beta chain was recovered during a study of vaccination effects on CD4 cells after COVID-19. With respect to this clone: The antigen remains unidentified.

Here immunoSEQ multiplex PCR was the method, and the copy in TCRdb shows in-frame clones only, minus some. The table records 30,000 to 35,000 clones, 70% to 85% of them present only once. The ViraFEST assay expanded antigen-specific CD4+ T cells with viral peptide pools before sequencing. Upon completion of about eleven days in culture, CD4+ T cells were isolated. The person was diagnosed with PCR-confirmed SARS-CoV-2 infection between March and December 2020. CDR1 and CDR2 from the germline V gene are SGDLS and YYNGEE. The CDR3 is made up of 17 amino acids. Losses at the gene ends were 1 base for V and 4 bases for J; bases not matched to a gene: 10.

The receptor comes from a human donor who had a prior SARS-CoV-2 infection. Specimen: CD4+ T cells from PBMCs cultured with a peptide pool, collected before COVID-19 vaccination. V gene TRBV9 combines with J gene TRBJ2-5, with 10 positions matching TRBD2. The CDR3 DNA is TGTGCCAGCAGCGTACGCGCTAGCGGGAGTGGTGGAGAGACCCAGTACTTC. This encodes CASSVRASGSGGETQYF.